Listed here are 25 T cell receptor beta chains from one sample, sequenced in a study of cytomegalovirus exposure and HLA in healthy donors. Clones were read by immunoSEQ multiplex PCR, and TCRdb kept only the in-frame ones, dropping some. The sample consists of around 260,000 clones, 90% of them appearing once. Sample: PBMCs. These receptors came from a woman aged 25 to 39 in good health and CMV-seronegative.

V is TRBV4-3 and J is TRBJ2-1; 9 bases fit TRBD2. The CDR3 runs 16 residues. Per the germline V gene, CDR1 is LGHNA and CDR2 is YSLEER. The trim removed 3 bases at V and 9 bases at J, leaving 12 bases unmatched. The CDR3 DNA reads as TGCGCCAGCAGCCAGGATACGGGCGGGAGGGGAATTGAGCAGTTCTTC. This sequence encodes CASSQDTGGRGIEQFF.

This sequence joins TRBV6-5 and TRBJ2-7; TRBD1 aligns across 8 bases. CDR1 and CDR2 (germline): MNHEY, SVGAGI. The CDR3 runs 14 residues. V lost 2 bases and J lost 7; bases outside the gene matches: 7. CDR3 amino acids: CASSYVDRVEEQYF. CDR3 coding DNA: TGTGCCAGCAGTTACGTGGACAGGGTAGAAGAGCAGTACTTC.

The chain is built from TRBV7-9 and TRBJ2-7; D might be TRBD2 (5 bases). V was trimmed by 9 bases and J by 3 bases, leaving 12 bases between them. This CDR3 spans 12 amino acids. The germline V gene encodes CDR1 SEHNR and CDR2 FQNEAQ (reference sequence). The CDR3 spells CASIGEDYEQYF. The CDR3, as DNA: TGTGCCAGTATCGGGGAAGACTACGAGCAGTACTTC. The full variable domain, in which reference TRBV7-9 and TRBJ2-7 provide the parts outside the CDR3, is DTGVSQNPRHKITKRGQNVTFRCDPISEHNRLYWYRQTLGQGPEFLTYFQNEAQLEKSRLLSDRFSAERPKGSFSTLEIQRTEQGDSAMYLCASIGEDYEQYFGPGTRLTVT.

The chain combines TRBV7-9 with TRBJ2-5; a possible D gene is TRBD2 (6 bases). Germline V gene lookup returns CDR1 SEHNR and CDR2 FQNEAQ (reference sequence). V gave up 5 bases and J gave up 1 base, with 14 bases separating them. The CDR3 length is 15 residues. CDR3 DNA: TGTGCCAGCAGCCCCGGGACTTCCCTCCAAGAGACCCAGTACTTC. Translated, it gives CASSPGTSLQETQYF.

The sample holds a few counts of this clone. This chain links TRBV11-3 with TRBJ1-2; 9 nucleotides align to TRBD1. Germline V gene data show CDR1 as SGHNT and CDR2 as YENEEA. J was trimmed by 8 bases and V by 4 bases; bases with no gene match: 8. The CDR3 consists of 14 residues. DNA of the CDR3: TGTGCCAGCAGCTGGCTGACAGGGGGAGAGGGCTACACCTTC. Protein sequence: CASSWLTGGEGYTF.

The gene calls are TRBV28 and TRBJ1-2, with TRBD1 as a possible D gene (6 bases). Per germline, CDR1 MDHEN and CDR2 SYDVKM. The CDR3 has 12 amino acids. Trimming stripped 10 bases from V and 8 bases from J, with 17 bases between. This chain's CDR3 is CATGNRDKGYTF. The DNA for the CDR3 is TGTGCCACGGGAAACAGGGACAAGGGCTACACCTTC.

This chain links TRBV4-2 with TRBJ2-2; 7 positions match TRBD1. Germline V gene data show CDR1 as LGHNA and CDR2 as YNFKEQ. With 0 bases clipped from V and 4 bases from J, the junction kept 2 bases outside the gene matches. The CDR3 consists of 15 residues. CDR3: CASSQEAGGTGELFF. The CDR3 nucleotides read TGTGCCAGCAGCCAAGAAGCAGGGGGCACCGGGGAGCTGTTTTTT.

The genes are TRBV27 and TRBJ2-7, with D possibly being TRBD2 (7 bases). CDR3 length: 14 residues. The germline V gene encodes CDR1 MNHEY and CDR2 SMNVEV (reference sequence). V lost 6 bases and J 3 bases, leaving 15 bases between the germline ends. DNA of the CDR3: TGTGCCAGCAGAGGGGGGGGTCTAGGCTACGAGCAGTACTTC. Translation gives CASRGGGLGYEQYF.

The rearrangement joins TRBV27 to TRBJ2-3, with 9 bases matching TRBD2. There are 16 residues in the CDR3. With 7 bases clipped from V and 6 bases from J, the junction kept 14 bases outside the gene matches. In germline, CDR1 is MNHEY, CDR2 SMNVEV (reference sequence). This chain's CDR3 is CASNPIAGVFGDTQYF. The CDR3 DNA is TGTGCCAGCAACCCTATAGCGGGAGTATTCGGGGATACGCAGTATTTT.

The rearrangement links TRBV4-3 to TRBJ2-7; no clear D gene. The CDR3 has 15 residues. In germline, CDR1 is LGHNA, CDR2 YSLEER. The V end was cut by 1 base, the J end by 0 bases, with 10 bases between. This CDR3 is CASSQGSFSSYEQYF. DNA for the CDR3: TGCGCCAGCAGCCAAGGATCGTTCAGCTCCTACGAGCAGTACTTC.

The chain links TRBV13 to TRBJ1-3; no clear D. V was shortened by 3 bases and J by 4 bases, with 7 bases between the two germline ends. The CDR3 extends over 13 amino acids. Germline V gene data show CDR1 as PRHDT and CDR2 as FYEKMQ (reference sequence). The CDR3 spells CASSLSVGNTIYF. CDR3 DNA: TGTGCCAGCAGCTTGAGTGTGGGAAACACCATATATTTT.

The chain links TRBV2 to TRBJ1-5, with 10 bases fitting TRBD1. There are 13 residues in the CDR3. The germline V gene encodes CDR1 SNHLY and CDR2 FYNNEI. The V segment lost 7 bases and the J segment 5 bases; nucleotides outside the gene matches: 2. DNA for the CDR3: TGTGCCAGCAAAGGGACAGGGGATCAGCCCCAGCATTTT. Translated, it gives CASKGTGDQPQHF.

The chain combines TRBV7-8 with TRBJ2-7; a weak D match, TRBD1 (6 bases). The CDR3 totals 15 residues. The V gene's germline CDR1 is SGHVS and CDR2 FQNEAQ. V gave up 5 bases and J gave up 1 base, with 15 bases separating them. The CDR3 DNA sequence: TGTGCCAGCAGCCTCCTGGGACATGATTCCTACGAGCAGTACTTC. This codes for CASSLLGHDSYEQYF.

The CDR3, as DNA: TGTGCCAGCAGTCTATTAGGGGCCGCACTAGCGGGAGGGGGGAATGAGCAGTTCTTC. It encodes CASSLLGAALAGGGNEQFF. The rearrangement joins TRBV27 to TRBJ2-1; the match to TRBD2 covers 13 bases. The J segment lost 7 bases and the V segment lost 5 bases, leaving 17 bases of the junction unmatched. The CDR3 is 19 amino acids. CDR1 MNHEY and CDR2 SMNVEV come from the germline V gene (reference sequence).

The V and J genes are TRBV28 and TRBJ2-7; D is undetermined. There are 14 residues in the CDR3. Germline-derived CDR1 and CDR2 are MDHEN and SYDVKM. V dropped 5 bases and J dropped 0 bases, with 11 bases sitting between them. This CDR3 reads CASSAPDTSYEQYF. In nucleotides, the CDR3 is TGTGCCAGCAGTGCCCCCGACACCTCCTACGAGCAGTACTTC.

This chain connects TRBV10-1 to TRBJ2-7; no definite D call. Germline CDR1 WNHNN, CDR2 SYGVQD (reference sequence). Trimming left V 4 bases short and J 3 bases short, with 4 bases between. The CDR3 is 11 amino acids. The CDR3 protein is CASSACYEQYF. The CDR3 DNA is TGCGCCAGCAGTGCCTGCTACGAGCAGTACTTC.

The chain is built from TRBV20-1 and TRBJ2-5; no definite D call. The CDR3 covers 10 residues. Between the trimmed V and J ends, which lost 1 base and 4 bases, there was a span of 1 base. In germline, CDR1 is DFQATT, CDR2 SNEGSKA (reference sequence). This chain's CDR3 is CSARVETQYF. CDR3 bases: TGCAGTGCTAGAGTAGAGACCCAGTACTTC.

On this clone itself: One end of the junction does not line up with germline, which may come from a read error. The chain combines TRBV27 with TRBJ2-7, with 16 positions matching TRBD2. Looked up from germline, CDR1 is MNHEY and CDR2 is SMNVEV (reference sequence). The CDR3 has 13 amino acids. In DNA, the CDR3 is TGTGCCAGCAGTTTCGGGACTAGCGGGAGGGCCCATTTC. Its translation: CASSFGTSGRAHF.

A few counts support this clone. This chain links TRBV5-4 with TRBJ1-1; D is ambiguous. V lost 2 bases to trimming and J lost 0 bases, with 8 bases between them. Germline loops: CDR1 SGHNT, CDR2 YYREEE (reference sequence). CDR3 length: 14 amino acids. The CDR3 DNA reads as TGTGCCAGCAGCTTACGGGATATGAACACTGAAGCTTTCTTT. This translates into CASSLRDMNTEAFF.

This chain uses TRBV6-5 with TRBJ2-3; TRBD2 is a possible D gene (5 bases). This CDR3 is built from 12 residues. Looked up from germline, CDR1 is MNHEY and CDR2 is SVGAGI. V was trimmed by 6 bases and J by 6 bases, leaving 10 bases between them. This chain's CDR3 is CASRDLTDTQYF. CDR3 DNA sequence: TGTGCCAGCAGGGACTTAACGGATACGCAGTATTTT.

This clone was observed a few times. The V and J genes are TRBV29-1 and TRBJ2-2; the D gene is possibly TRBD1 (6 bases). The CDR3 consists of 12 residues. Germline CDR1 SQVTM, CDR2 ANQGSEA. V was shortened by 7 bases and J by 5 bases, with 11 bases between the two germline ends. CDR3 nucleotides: TGCAGCGGGAACAGGGAAACCGGGGAGCTGTTTTTT. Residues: CSGNRETGELFF.

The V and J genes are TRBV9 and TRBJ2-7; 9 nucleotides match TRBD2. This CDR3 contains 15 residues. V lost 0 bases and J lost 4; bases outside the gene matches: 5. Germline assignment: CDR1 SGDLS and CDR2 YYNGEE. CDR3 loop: CASSVASSGIYEQYF. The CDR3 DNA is TGTGCCAGCAGCGTAGCTTCTAGCGGGATATACGAGCAGTACTTC.

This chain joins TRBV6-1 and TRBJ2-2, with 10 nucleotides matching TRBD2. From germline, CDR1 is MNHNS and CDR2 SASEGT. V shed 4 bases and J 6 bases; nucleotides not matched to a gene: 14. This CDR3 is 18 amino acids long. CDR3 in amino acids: CASSGPTSGWLNAGELFF. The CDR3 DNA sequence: TGTGCCAGCAGTGGACCGACTAGCGGGTGGCTCAACGCCGGGGAGCTGTTTTTT.

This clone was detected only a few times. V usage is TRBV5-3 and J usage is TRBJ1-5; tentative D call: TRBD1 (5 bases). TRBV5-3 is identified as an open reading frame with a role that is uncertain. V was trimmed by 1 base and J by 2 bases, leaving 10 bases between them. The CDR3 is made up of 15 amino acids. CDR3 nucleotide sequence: TGTGCCAGAAGCTTGAAGACAGAAGGCAATCAGCCCCAGCATTTT. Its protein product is CARSLKTEGNQPQHF.

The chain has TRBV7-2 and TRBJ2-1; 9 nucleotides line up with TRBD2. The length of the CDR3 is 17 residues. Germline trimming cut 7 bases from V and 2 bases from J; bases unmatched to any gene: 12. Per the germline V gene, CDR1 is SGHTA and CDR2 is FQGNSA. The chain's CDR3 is CASTLGSRTSAYNEQFF. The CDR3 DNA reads TGTGCCAGCACCCTAGGGTCACGGACTAGCGCCTACAATGAGCAGTTCTTC.